One sample yielded the 2 T cell receptor beta chains listed below, sequenced in a study of T cell changes during pregnancy in multiple sclerosis. Using immunoSEQ multiplex PCR, the repertoire was profiled, and TCRdb retains in-frame clones only, with some absent. The data hold approximately 63,000 clones, with 85% to 95% observed a single time. The sample consisted of peripheral blood, taken in the third trimester of pregnancy. The receptors were gathered from a female donor in good health, enrolled as a control in a pregnancy study.

The DNA for the CDR3 is TGTGCCAGTAGTAGTACAGGGATACCCACCGGGGAGCTGTTTTTT. Translation: CASSSTGIPTGELFF. V usage is TRBV19 and J usage is TRBJ2-2; D is perhaps TRBD1 (6 bases). Germline loops: CDR1 LNHDA, CDR2 SQIVND (reference sequence). Trimming pared 4 bases from V and 4 bases from J, leaving 13 bases between. This CDR3 has 15 amino acids.

The chain joins TRBV2 to TRBJ1-4; D ambiguous. The CDR3 totals 13 residues. Germline V gene data show CDR1 as SNHLY and CDR2 as FYNNEI. Deletions cut 7 bases from V and 8 bases from J, with 14 bases between. CDR3 in DNA: TGTGCCAGCAAGTTTCGACAATCGGAAAAACTGTTTTTT. The encoded protein is CASKFRQSEKLFF.